This record concerns one T cell receptor (beta chain) sequence. In the source study's methods: Estimation of nucleated cell counts relied on the amplification of reference gene primers. Produced via immunoSEQ multiplex PCR; TCRdb's table is partial and in-frame only. The D gene and trimming were derived from the DNA, and the V and J assignments and clone size from that table. The sample shows just under 50,000 clones, about 83% of them seen only once. The data originate from a study of blood T cell repertoires in COVID-19. Across the study: Acute-phase and convalescent COVID-19 samples originated in the United States, Italy and Spain. PBMCs, B-cell-depleted T cells, or T cells were the source of the cDNA or gDNA that made up the material.

The source is a human donor in a cohort sampled during active COVID-19. The source material was peripheral blood.

CDR3 sequence: CASSQVLAGETQYF. The CDR3 DNA reads as TGCGCCAGCAGCCAAGTACTAGCGGGGGAGACCCAGTACTTC. The rearrangement links TRBV4-1 to TRBJ2-5, with TRBD2 identical over 10 bases. This CDR3 region has 14 residues. Unmatched junction bases numbered 1, after V lost 1 base and J lost 5 bases. Germline values: CDR1 MGHRA, CDR2 YSYEKL.